A selection of T cell receptor beta chains follows, all from one sample in a study of blood T cell repertoires in COVID-19. Assay: immunoSEQ multiplex PCR; the TCRdb copy retains only in-frame clones and omits some. The table includes approximately 230,000 clones, less than 85% detected once. Sequences were obtained from peripheral blood. Receptor source: a woman older than 75 with active or convalescent COVID-19. The CDR3 runs from the conserved cysteine through the conserved F or W. D genes are given only for firm matches. A clone size is listed for some rows: how often the clone was seen (once, few, many), or a class if it is expanded.

j_call	clone_size	v_call	d_call	cdr3_nt	cdr3_aa
TRBJ1-2	-	TRBV19	-	TGTGCCAGTAGTCCCAGGGACTATGGCTACACCTTC	CASSPRDYGYTF
TRBJ2-7	-	TRBV10-1	TRBD1	TGCGCCAGCAGCCTGGGGACAGGGGGCGACGAGCAGTACTTC	CASSLGTGGDEQYF
TRBJ2-5	once	TRBV2	-	TGTGCCAGCCACAAGTCCCGGGGGGAGACCCAGTACTTC	CASHKSRGETQYF
TRBJ1-6	-	TRBV7-8	-	TGTGCCAGCAGCTTAGGGAGCTCCTATAATTCACCCCTCCACTTT	CASSLGSSYNSPLHF
TRBJ1-2	-	TRBV28	TRBD1	TGTGCCAGCAGTTATGGGCAGGGGGATGGCTACACCTTC	CASSYGQGDGYTF
TRBJ2-7	-	TRBV28	-	TGTGCCAGCAGTTCAGGGACAACGTTAAGAGCGCAGTACTTC	CASSSGTTLRAQYF
TRBJ2-7	-	TRBV19	-	TGTGCCAGTAGCCCGGACAGAGCGACCTACGAGCAGTACTTC	CASSPDRATYEQYF
TRBJ2-1	-	TRBV20-1	TRBD2	TGCAGTGCTAGTAGCGGGAGATCGGTTAATGAGCAGTTCTTC	CSASSGRSVNEQFF
TRBJ1-1	-	TRBV5-1	-	TGCGCCAGCAGCTTGTTGTCCCAGGACACTGAAGCTTTCTTT	CASSLLSQDTEAFF
TRBJ2-7	-	TRBV5-1	-	TGCGCCAGCAGCTTGGGGCTGGTGGCAGATCAGGGGAGCTACGAGCAGTACTTC	CASSLGLVADQGSYEQYF
TRBJ1-3	-	TRBV3-1/TRBV3-2	-	TGTGCCAGCAGTCCCCGTCAAGGAGGATCTTCTGGAAACACCATATATTTT	CASSPRQGGSSGNTIYF
TRBJ1-6	many	TRBV19	-	TGTGCCAGTAGTATTACGAGGGATTCACCCCTCCACTTT	CASSITRDSPLHF
TRBJ2-5	once	TRBV29-1	-	TGCAGCGTTGAACCCCACGACAACCAAGAGACCCAGTACTTC	CSVEPHDNQETQYF
TRBJ1-1	-	TRBV5-6	-	TGTGCCAGCAGCTTTTGGCTGTTGAACACTGAAGCTTTCTTT	CASSFWLLNTEAFF
TRBJ1-1	-	TRBV11-2	-	TGTGCCAGCAGCCAGGTGGGGACTACTGAAGCTTTCTTT	CASSQVGTTEAFF
TRBJ2-7	-	TRBV6-1	-	TGTGCCAGCAGTGAAACTCCGCAGACAAGCTACGAGCAGTACTTC	CASSETPQTSYEQYF
TRBJ1-2	-	TRBV5-4	-	TGTGCCAGCAGCCCCGAGACTTGGGGGCAAGGCTACACCTTC	CASSPETWGQGYTF
TRBJ1-5	-	TRBV27	-	TGTGCCAGCACTTCAGGGGATCAGCCCCAGCATTTT	CASTSGDQPQHF
TRBJ2-7	-	TRBV27	TRBD1	TGTGCCAGCAGTTTAACAGGGGGTTTAAGGTACTTC	CASSLTGGLRYF
TRBJ1-5	-	TRBV6-5	-	TGTGCCAGCATGGAGAATAGCAATCAGCCCCAGCATTTT	CASMENSNQPQHF
TRBJ1-1	-	TRBV5-1	-	TGCGCCAGCAGCTGGGCCGGGGAAGCCACTGAAGCTTTCTTT	CASSWAGEATEAFF
TRBJ1-2	few	TRBV27	TRBD1	TGTGCCAGCAGCCATGACAGGGGTTATGGCTACACCTTC	CASSHDRGYGYTF
TRBJ2-3	-	TRBV20-1	-	TGCAGTGCTAAAGAGAGGGATACGCAGTATTTT	CSAKERDTQYF
TRBJ2-3	-	TRBV10-3	-	TGTGCCACACTATCTCAGGATACGCAGTATTTT	CATLSQDTQYF
TRBJ2-1	-	TRBV19	TRBD2	TGTGCCAGTAGTCTAGTAGCGGGAGTGAATAATGAGCAGTTCTTC	CASSLVAGVNNEQFF
TRBJ1-1	-	TRBV5-1	-	TGCGCCAGCAGCTTGGGGGCTTTAGAGGAAGCTTTCTTT	CASSLGALEEAFF
TRBJ1-3	-	TRBV11-2	TRBD1	TGTGCCAGCAGCTCCACCGGGACAGGGTCCGGAAACACCATATATTTT	CASSSTGTGSGNTIYF
TRBJ2-2	-	TRBV19	-	TGTGCCAGTAGTATTATCGGCGGAATCGGGGAGCTGTTTTTT	CASSIIGGIGELFF
TRBJ1-5	-	TRBV11-3	-	TGTGCCAGCAGCTTAGATGCGGCAGGGCTTCGGCAGCCCCAGCATTTT	CASSLDAAGLRQPQHF
TRBJ2-3	-	TRBV24-1	TRBD1	TGTGCCACCAGCCGGACAGGAGCTAGCACAGATACGCAGTATTTT	CATSRTGASTDTQYF
TRBJ1-2	few	TRBV5-1	-	TGCGCCAGCAGCTTGGCTATAGGCCCGGAGGGCTACACCTTC	CASSLAIGPEGYTF
TRBJ2-5	-	TRBV25-1	-	TGTGCCAGCAGTGAATTAAATCCCGAGACCCAGTACTTC	CASSELNPETQYF
TRBJ2-2	-	TRBV6-2/TRBV6-3	TRBD2	TGTGCCAGCAGTTACGGGACTAGCAGTGCCACCGGGGAGCTGTTTTTT	CASSYGTSSATGELFF
TRBJ2-3	-	TRBV14	-	TGTGCCAGCAGCCATTACAGGGTGGATACGCAGTATTTT	CASSHYRVDTQYF
TRBJ1-6	-	TRBV4-1	TRBD1	TGCGCCAGCAGCCCCCGAGGACAGGCAGCTTATAATTCACCCCTCCACTTT	CASSPRGQAAYNSPLHF
TRBJ1-1	-	TRBV24-1	-	TGTGCCACCAGTGATTCAGGGTACACTGAAGCTTTCTTT	CATSDSGYTEAFF
TRBJ1-5	once	TRBV18	TRBD1	TGTGCCAGCTCCATGGGGACAGGGGGTGAGCAGCCCCAGCATTTT	CASSMGTGGEQPQHF
TRBJ2-7	-	TRBV5-6	-	TGTGCCAGCAGCCTGGGGGGAGGCTACGAGCAGTACTTC	CASSLGGGYEQYF
TRBJ2-2	once	TRBV19	TRBD1	TGTGCCAGTAGGACCCCGGGACAGAGGGCCACCGGGGAGCTGTTTTTT	CASRTPGQRATGELFF
TRBJ1-5	-	TRBV6-1	TRBD1	TGTGCCAGCAGTGGGACAGGGGGCGGCTTTGTCAATCAGCCCCAGCATTTT	CASSGTGGGFVNQPQHF
TRBJ2-4	once	TRBV7-7	-	TGTGCTAGCAGCTCTTCCAGTTGCGCAAGGGGGTCTATAGCCAAAAACATTCAGTACTTC	CASSSSSCARGSIAKNIQYF